This T cell receptor beta chain was obtained from a study of preoperative IRX-2 immunotherapy in early breast cancer. Method: immunoSEQ multiplex PCR; TCRdb's copy keeps in-frame clones and lacks some. The data show about 29,000 clones, around 89% seen once. The V end was cut by 3 bases, the J end by 3 bases, with 9 bases between. CDR3 size: 14 residues. Germline CDR1 reads SNHLY; CDR2 reads FYNNEI. The treatment: preoperative locoregional IRX-2 cytokine immunotherapy. Preoperative locoregional IRX-2 cytokine immunotherapy was tested in the phase Ib source study. The chain is built from TRBV2 and TRBJ2-1; D is unclear. The material was obtained from a patient treated with IRX-2 immunotherapy. The receptor was isolated from a human donor with breast cancer. In DNA, the CDR3 is TGTGCCAGCAGTGATTCCCGGTTCTACAATGAGCAGTTCTTC. Amino acids: CASSDSRFYNEQFF.